This T cell receptor (beta chain) was recovered during a study of T-cell reconstitution after alpha-beta-depleted transplantation in children. Findings of the study overall: Expanded graft clones, several hundred of them, were reportedly the source of alpha-beta T cells about two months after transplant. When one year had passed after transplant, most T-cell counts and diversity came from newly produced T cells. Some patients owed their high day-60 TCRbeta diversity to surviving recipient T cells and thymic progenitors.

Concerning this clonotype itself: Its antigen is as yet unknown.

For TCRbeta, the library was prepared with unique molecular identifiers. TCRdb reanalysed the PCR reads using MiXCR and keeps one entry per CDR3 protein. The data contain hundreds of thousands of distinct CDR3 sequences, roughly 13% of them singletons. Germline V gives CDR1 LGHDT, CDR2 YNNKEL (reference sequence). Trimming pared 3 bases from V and 5 bases from J, leaving 5 bases between. CDR3 length equals 12 residues. Sequencing was performed on PBMCs, mostly from graft donor cells, taken 360 days after TCRalphabeta/CD19-depleted stem cell transplant. The chain recombines TRBV3-1 with TRBJ2-1; D unclear. The TCR originated in a male patient younger than 18 who had a stem cell transplant for acute myeloid leukemia, so the T cells may come from the graft donor. CDR3 sequence (DNA): TGTGCCAGCAGCCACCCGCACAATGAGCAGTTCTTC. Amino acids: CASSHPHNEQFF.